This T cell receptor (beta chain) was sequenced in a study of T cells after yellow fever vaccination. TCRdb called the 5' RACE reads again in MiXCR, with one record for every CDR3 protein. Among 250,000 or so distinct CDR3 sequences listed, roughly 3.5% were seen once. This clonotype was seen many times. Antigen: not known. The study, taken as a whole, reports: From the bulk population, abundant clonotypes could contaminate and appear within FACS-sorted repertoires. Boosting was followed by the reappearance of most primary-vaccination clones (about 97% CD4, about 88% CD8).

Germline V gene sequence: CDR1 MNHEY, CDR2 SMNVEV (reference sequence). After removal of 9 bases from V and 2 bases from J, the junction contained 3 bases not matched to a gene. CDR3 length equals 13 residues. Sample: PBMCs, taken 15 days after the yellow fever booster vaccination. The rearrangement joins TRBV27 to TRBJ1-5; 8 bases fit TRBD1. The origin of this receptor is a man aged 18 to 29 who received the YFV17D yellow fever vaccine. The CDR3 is CASQDRGNQPQHF. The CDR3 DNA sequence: TGTGCCAGTCAGGACAGGGGCAATCAGCCCCAGCATTTT.